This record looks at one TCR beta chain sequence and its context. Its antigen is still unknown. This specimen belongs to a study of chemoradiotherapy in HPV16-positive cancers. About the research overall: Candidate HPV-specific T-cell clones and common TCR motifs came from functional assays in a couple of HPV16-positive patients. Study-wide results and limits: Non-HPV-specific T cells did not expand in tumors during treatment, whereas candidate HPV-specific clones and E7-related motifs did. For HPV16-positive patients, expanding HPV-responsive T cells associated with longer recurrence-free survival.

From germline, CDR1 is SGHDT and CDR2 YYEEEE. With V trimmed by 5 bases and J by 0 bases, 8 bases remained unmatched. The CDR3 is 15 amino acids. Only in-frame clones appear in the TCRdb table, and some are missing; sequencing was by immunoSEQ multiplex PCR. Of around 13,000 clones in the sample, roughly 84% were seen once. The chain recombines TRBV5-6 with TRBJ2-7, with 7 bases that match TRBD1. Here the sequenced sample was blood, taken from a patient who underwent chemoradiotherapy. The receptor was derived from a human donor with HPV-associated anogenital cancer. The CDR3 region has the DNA TGTGCCAGCAGACCAAGGGGGCCCAGCTCCTACGAGCAGTACTTC. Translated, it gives CASRPRGPSSYEQYF.